This is a list of T cell receptor beta chains from one sample in a study of blood T cell repertoires in COVID-19. The method was immunoSEQ multiplex PCR; TCRdb's version includes in-frame clones alone and lacks a portion of them. The data contain around 200,000 clones, 88% of them seen just once; the ten biggest clones take up 2.5% to 3%. The sample consisted of PBMCs or T cells enriched from blood (not recorded which). Receptors were obtained from a woman in her thirties who had recovered from COVID-19. Each CDR3 is given with its conserved first and last residue. Each record gives: J gene, clone size, V gene, D gene, CDR3 protein, CDR3 DNA. The D gene is left open where the match is weak. Size is omitted from some rows. Given values are once, few, many or a class for expanded clones.

>TRBJ1-4|-|TRBV7-2|-
CASSSTVNNEKLFF
TGTGCCAGCAGCTCGACAGTGAATAATGAAAAACTGTTTTTT
>TRBJ1-3|few|TRBV4-1|-
CASSRELTPGNTIYF
TGCGCCAGCAGTCGAGAGTTGACTCCGGGAAACACCATATATTTT
>TRBJ1-6|-|TRBV4-3|-
CASSQTPLYQRGSPLHF
TGCGCCAGCAGCCAAACGCCTCTTTACCAAAGGGGTTCACCCCTCCACTTT
>TRBJ2-3|-|TRBV19|-
CASRTSGGVTDTQYF
TGTGCCAGTAGGACCTCTGGCGGGGTAACAGATACGCAGTATTTT
>TRBJ1-5|-|TRBV6-6|-
CASSQLNSNQPQHF
TGTGCCAGCAGTCAGCTTAATAGCAATCAGCCCCAGCATTTT
>TRBJ1-1|-|TRBV7-2|-
CASSLTGTSNTEAFF
TGTGCCAGCAGCTTAACAGGAACCTCGAACACTGAAGCTTTCTTT
>TRBJ2-6|-|TRBV7-2|TRBD2
CASSYSRGAGANVLTF
TGTGCCAGCAGCTACTCACGGGGGGCTGGGGCCAACGTCCTGACTTTC
>TRBJ1-5|-|TRBV19|-
CASTSNGQYSNQPQHF
TGTGCCAGTACCTCCAATGGCCAGTATAGCAATCAGCCCCAGCATTTT
>TRBJ2-3|once|TRBV6-5|TRBD2
CASTMWRGGSDTQYF
TGTGCCAGCACTATGTGGCGGGGGGGCTCCGATACGCAGTATTTT
>TRBJ2-3|-|TRBV15|-
CATSRDRPGDGTDTQYF
TGTGCCACCAGCAGAGATAGGCCGGGGGACGGCACAGATACGCAGTATTTT
>TRBJ1-1|-|TRBV29-1|TRBD1
CSVGSRQGVRTEAFF
TGCAGCGTTGGTTCGCGACAGGGAGTGAGGACTGAAGCTTTCTTT
>TRBJ1-6|-|TRBV10-3|TRBD1
CAIRGQGDSPLHF
TGTGCCATCAGGGGACAGGGGGATTCACCCCTCCACTTT
>TRBJ1-5|-|TRBV12-3/TRBV12-4|-
CASSSSGQPQHF
TGTGCCAGCAGTTCCTCGGGTCAGCCCCAGCATTTT
>TRBJ1-6|-|TRBV27|-
CASSERGYNSPLHF
TGTGCCAGCAGCGAGAGGGGGTATAATTCACCCCTCCACTTT
>TRBJ2-1|-|TRBV13|TRBD2
CASSLAGGSYNEQFF
TGTGCCAGCAGCTTAGCGGGGGGCTCCTACAATGAGCAGTTCTTC
>TRBJ1-2|-|TRBV5-6|-
CASSLQYVGNYGYTF
TGTGCCAGCAGCTTACAATATGTTGGTAACTATGGCTACACCTTC
>TRBJ1-5|-|TRBV3-1/TRBV3-2|TRBD1
CASSPGQEWGNQPQHF
TGTGCCAGCAGCCCCGGACAGGAATGGGGCAATCAGCCCCAGCATTTT
>TRBJ1-1|-|TRBV2|-
CASSEQQSRFMNTEAFF
TGTGCCAGCAGTGAACAACAGAGTCGATTCATGAACACTGAAGCTTTCTTT
>TRBJ2-5|few|TRBV6-1|-
CASSDPGSETQYF
TGTGCCAGCAGTGATCCAGGGTCAGAGACCCAGTACTTC
>TRBJ2-5|-|TRBV7-7|TRBD2
CASSLGLAGQETQYF
TGTGCCAGCAGCCTTGGACTAGCGGGGCAGGAGACCCAGTACTTC
>TRBJ2-1|-|TRBV15|-
CATSRDRYRVYEQFF
TGTGCCACCAGCAGAGACCGATACAGGGTTTATGAGCAGTTCTTC
>TRBJ2-3|once|TRBV27|-
CASSTGTFNTQYF
TGTGCCAGCAGCACCGGGACTTTCAATACGCAGTATTTT
>TRBJ2-3|-|TRBV18|-
CASSPRQTSTDTQYF
TGTGCCAGCTCACCGAGACAAACCAGCACAGATACGCAGTATTTT
>TRBJ2-6|-|TRBV5-6|TRBD1
CASSGSGQGNYSGANVLTF
TGTGCCAGCAGCGGTTCGGGACAGGGGAACTACTCTGGGGCCAACGTCCTGACTTTC
>TRBJ2-2|-|TRBV15|-
CATSRARGFGAGELFF
TGTGCCACCAGCAGGGCGAGGGGGTTCGGGGCCGGGGAGCTGTTTTTT
>TRBJ2-1|-|TRBV3-1/TRBV3-2|TRBD1
CASSHLQGSSGRAQFF
TGTGCCAGCAGCCACTTACAGGGGTCCTCAGGGCGAGCGCAGTTCTTC
>TRBJ2-3|-|TRBV21-1|-
CASSKWDRGRGRTDTQYF
TGTGCCAGCAGCAAATGGGACAGGGGGCGAGGTCGAACAGATACGCAGTATTTT
>TRBJ2-7|-|TRBV9|TRBD2
CASSVSSGGYEQYF
TGTGCCAGCAGCGTGAGTAGCGGGGGTTACGAGCAGTACTTC
>TRBJ2-1|-|TRBV27|TRBD2
CASSALATYNEQFF
TGTGCCAGCAGCGCACTAGCGACATACAATGAGCAGTTCTTC